This is a list of T cell receptor beta chains from one sample in a study of blood T cell repertoires in COVID-19. Generated by immunoSEQ multiplex PCR, the TCRdb table keeps only in-frame clones and is missing some. The data show about 130,000 clones, around nine tenths seen once. Sequenced material: PBMCs or T cells enriched from blood (not recorded which). The receptors shown here come from a woman in her 50s who had recovered from COVID-19. Both conserved end residues are part of each CDR3. The D gene is left open where the match is weak. Only part of the rows carry a size: once, few, many, or a class if the clone is expanded.

V gene: TRBV19
D gene: NA
J gene: TRBJ2-5
clone size: NA
CDR3 DNA: TGTGCCAGTAGTGGCCAGGGGAGAGGGGAGACCCAGTACTTC
CDR3 protein: CASSGQGRGETQYF

V gene: TRBV7-2
D gene: TRBD1
J gene: TRBJ2-2
clone size: NA
CDR3 DNA: TGTGCCAGCTCCGACAGGGGGCCCTTCATCACCGGGGAGCTGTTTTTT
CDR3 protein: CASSDRGPFITGELFF

V gene: TRBV2
D gene: NA
J gene: TRBJ1-2
clone size: NA
CDR3 DNA: TGTGCCAGCAGTGAAGCTGCGGCAGCGTATGGCTACACCTTC
CDR3 protein: CASSEAAAAYGYTF

V gene: TRBV2
D gene: TRBD1
J gene: TRBJ2-1
clone size: NA
CDR3 DNA: TGTGCCAGCAGGGACGACGGGACAGGGAACTACAATGAGCAGTTCTTC
CDR3 protein: CASRDDGTGNYNEQFF

V gene: TRBV27
D gene: NA
J gene: TRBJ1-4
clone size: NA
CDR3 DNA: TGTGCCAGCAGTACCATCTGGGGGGGTAATGAAAAACTGTTTTTT
CDR3 protein: CASSTIWGGNEKLFF

V gene: TRBV12-5
D gene: NA
J gene: TRBJ2-6
clone size: NA
CDR3 DNA: TGTGCTAGTGCCCCTATACGGGGCTCTGGGGCCAACGTCCTGACTTTC
CDR3 protein: CASAPIRGSGANVLTF

V gene: TRBV6-5
D gene: NA
J gene: TRBJ1-3
clone size: NA
CDR3 DNA: TGTGCCAGCAGAAAGGACAGCTCTGGAAACACCATATATTTT
CDR3 protein: CASRKDSSGNTIYF

V gene: TRBV19
D gene: NA
J gene: TRBJ1-5
clone size: once
CDR3 DNA: TGTGCCAGTAGTAAGGGGGTTCAGCAGCCCCAGCATTTT
CDR3 protein: CASSKGVQQPQHF

V gene: TRBV7-8
D gene: NA
J gene: TRBJ1-1
clone size: once
CDR3 DNA: TGTGCCAGCAGCTCCAGGGGTCACACTGAAGCTTTCTTT
CDR3 protein: CASSSRGHTEAFF

V gene: TRBV10-3
D gene: NA
J gene: TRBJ1-1
clone size: NA
CDR3 DNA: TGTGCCATCAGTGAGTCTCTCCGGCAGGGGAGCGCTGAAGCTTTCTTT
CDR3 protein: CAISESLRQGSAEAFF

V gene: TRBV2
D gene: NA
J gene: TRBJ2-1
clone size: NA
CDR3 DNA: TGTGCCAGCAGCCCTCGGACAGAGATAAGGGAGCAGTTCTTC
CDR3 protein: CASSPRTEIREQFF

V gene: TRBV6-1
D gene: NA
J gene: TRBJ1-2
clone size: NA
CDR3 DNA: TGTGCCAGCAGTGAAGGGTTCGTGACAGGATCTATTATCGGTCGCACCTTC
CDR3 protein: CASSEGFVTGSIIGRTF

V gene: TRBV15
D gene: TRBD1
J gene: TRBJ2-2
clone size: NA
CDR3 DNA: TGTGCCACCAGCAGAGGGCAGGACAGGGGGCTCACCGGGGAGCTGTTTTTT
CDR3 protein: CATSRGQDRGLTGELFF

V gene: TRBV3-1/TRBV3-2
D gene: NA
J gene: TRBJ1-3
clone size: NA
CDR3 DNA: TGTGCCAGCAGCCAACAATCATCCGGAAACACCATATATTTT
CDR3 protein: CASSQQSSGNTIYF